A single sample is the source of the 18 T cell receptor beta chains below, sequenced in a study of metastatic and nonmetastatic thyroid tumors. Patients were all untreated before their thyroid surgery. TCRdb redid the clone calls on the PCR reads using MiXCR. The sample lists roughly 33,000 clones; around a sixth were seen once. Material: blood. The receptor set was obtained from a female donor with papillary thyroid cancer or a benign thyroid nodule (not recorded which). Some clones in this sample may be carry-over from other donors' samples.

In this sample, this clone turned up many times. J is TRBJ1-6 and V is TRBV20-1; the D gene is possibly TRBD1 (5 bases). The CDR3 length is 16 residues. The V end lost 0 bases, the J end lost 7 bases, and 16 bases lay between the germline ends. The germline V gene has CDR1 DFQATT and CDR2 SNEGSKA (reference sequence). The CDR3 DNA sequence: TGCAGTGCTAGAGATCCAGGGACGCCTGACAATTCACCCCTCCACTTT. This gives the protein CSARDPGTPDNSPLHF.

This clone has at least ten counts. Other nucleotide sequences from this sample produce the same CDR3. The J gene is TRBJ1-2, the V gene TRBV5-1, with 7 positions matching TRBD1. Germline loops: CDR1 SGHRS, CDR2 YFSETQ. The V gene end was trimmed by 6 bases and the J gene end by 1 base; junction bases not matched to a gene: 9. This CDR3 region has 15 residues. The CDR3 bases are TGCGCCAGCAATGGGGGACAGCGGAATAACTATGGCTACACCTTC. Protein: CASNGGQRNNYGYTF.

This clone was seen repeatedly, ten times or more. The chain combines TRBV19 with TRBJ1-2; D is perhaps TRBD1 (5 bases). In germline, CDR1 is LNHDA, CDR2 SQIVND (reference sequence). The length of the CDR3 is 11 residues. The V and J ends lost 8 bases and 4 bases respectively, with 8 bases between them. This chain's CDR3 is CASSQAYGYTF. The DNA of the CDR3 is TGTGCCAGTTCACAGGCCTATGGCTACACCTTC.

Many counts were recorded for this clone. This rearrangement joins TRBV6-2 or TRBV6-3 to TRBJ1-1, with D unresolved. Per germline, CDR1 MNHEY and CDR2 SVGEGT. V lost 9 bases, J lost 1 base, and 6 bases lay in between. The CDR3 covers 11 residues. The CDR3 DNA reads TGTGCCAGTATGGGGAACACTGAAGCTTTCTTT. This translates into CASMGNTEAFF.

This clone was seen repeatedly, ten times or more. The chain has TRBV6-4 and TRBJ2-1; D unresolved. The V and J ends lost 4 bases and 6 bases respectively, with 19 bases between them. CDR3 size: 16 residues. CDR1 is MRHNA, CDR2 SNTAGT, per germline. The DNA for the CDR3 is TGTGCCAGCAGTGTTAAGCCGGAAGGGCCTTTCAATGAGCAGTTCTTC. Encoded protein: CASSVKPEGPFNEQFF.

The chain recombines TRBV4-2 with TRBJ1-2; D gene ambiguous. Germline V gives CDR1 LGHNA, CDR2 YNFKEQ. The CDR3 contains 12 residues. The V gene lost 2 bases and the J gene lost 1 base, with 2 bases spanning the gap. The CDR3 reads CASSQRNYGYTF. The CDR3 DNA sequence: TGTGCCAGCAGCCAACGTAACTATGGCTACACCTTC.

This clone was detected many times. The CDR3 here is CASSLSRAGGGDEQFF. The DNA for the CDR3 is TGTGCCAGCAGCTTATCACGAGCGGGAGGTGGGGATGAGCAGTTCTTC. The chain employs TRBV11-2 and TRBJ2-1; 9 nucleotides align to TRBD2. Germline V lookup: CDR1 SGHAT, CDR2 FQNNGV. The CDR3 covers 16 residues. The V and J ends lost 2 bases and 8 bases, in that order; junction bases with no gene match: 10. Full variable domain (outside the CDR3, taken from reference TRBV11-2 and TRBJ2-1): EAGVAQSPRYKIIEKRQSVAFWCNPISGHATLYWYQQILGQGPKLLIQFQNNGVVDDSQLPKDRFSAERLKGVDSTLKIQPAKLEDSAVYLCASSLSRAGGGDEQFFGPGTRLTVL.

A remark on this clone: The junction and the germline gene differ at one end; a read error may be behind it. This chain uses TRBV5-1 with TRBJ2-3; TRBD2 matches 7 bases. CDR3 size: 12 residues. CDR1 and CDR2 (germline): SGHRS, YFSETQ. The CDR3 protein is CTSSLGRDTQYF. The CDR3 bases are TGCACCAGCAGCCTTGGGAGGGATACACAGTATTTT.

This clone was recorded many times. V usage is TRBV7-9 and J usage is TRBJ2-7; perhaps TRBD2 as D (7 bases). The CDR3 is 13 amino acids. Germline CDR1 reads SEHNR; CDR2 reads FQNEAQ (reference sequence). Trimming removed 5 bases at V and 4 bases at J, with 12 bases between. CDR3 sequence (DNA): TGTGCCAGCAGCCGAGGGGGGGGATACGAGCAGTACTTC. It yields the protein CASSRGGGYEQYF.

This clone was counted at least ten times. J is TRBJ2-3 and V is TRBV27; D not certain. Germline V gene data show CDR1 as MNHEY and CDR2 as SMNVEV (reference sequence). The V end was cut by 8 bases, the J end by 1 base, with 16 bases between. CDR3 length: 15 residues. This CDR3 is CASAPRATGTDTQYF. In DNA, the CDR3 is TGTGCCAGCGCCCCTCGAGCGACGGGCACAGATACGCAGTATTTT.

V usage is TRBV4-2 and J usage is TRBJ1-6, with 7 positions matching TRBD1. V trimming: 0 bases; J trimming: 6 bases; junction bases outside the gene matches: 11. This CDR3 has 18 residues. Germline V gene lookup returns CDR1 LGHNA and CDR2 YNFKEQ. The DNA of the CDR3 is TGTGCCAGCAGCCAAGATTTGGGGGCAGGGGGAATTAATTCACCCCTCCACTTT. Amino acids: CASSQDLGAGGINSPLHF.

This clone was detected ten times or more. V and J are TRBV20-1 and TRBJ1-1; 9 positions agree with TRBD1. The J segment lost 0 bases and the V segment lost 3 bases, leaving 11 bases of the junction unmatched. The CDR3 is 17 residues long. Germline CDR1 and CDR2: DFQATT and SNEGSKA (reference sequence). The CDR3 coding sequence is TGCAGTGCTAGCGGGGTGGGACAGGGATCAATGAACACTGAAGCTTTCTTT. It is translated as CSASGVGQGSMNTEAFF.

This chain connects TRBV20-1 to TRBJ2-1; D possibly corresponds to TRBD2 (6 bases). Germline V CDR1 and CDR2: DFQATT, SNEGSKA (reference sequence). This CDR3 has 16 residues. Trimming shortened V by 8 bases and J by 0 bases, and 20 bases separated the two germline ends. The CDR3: CSNSRAGRGSYNEQFF. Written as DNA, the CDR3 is TGCAGTAACTCCCGGGCCGGGAGAGGCTCCTACAATGAGCAGTTCTTC.

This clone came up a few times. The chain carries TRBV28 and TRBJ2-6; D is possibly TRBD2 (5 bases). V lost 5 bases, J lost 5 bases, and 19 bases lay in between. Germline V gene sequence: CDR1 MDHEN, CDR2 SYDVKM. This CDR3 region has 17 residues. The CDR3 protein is CASSPIRGSLWANVLTF. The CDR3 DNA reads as TGTGCCAGCAGTCCCATCCGAGGGAGCCTCTGGGCCAACGTCCTGACTTTC. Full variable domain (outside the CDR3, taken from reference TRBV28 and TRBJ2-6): DVKVTQSSRYLVKRTGEKVFLECVQDMDHENMFWYRQDPGLGLRLIYFSYDVKMKEKGDIPEGYSVSREKKERFSLILESASTNQTSMYLCASSPIRGSLWANVLTFGAGSRLTVL.

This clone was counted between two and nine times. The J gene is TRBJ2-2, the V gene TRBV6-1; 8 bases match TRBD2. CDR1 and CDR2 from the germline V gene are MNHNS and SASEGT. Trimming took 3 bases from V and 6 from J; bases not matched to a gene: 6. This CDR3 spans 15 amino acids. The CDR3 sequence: CASSDSTGGAGELFF. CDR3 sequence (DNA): TGTGCCAGCAGTGACAGTACGGGAGGGGCCGGGGAGCTGTTTTTT.

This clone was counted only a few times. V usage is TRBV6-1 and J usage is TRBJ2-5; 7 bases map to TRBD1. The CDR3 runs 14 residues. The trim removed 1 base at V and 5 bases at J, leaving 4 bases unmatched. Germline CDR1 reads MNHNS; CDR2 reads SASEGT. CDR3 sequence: CASSEGQGGETQYF. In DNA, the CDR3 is TGTGCCAGCAGTGAAGGACAGGGTGGGGAGACCCAGTACTTC.

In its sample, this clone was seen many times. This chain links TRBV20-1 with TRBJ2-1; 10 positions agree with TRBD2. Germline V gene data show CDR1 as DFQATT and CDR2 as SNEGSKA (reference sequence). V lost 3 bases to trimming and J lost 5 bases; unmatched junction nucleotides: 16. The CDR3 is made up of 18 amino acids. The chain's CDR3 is CSASQAGGPGRGHNEQFF. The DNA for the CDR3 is TGCAGTGCTAGTCAAGCGGGAGGGCCGGGCCGTGGACACAATGAGCAGTTCTTC.

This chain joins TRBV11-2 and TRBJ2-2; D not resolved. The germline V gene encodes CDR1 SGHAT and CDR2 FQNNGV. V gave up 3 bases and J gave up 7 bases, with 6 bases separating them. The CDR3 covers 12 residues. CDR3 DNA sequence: TGTGCCAGCAGCTTTGTGGGCGGGGAGCTGTTTTTT. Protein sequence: CASSFVGGELFF.